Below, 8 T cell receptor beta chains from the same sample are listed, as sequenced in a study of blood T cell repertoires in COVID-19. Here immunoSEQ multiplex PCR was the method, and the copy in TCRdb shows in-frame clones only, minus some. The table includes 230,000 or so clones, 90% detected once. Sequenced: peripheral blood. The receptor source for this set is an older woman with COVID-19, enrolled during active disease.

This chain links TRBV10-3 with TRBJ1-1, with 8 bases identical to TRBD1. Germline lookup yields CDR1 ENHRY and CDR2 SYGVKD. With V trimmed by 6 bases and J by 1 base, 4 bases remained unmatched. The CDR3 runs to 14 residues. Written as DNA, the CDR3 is TGTGCCATCAGCAATGACAGGGGGAACACTGAAGCTTTCTTT. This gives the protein CAISNDRGNTEAFF.

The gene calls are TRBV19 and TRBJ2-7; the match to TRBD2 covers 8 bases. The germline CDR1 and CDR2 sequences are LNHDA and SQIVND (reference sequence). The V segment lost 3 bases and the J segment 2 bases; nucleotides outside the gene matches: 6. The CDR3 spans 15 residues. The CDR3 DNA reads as TGTGCCAGTAGTATTTCGGGAGGGGTTACCTACGAGCAGTACTTC. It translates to CASSISGGVTYEQYF.

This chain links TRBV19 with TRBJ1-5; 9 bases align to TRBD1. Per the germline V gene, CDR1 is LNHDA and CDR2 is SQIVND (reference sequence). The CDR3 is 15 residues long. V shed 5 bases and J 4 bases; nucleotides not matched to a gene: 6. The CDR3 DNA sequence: TGTGCCAGTAGTTCGGGACAGGGTGGTAATCAGCCCCAGCATTTT. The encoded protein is CASSSGQGGNQPQHF.

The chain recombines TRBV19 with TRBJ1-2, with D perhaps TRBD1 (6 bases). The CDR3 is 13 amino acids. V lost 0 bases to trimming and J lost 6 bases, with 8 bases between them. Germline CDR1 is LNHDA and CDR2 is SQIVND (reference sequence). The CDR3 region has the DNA TGTGCCAGTAGTATAGAAAGGACAGATGGCTACACCTTC. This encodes CASSIERTDGYTF.

The CDR3 here is CASSYSDRQNTEAFF. In DNA form, the CDR3 reads TGTGCCAGCAGTTACTCGGACAGGCAGAACACTGAAGCTTTCTTT. V usage is TRBV6-5 and J usage is TRBJ1-1; the match to TRBD1 covers 7 bases. V lost 0 bases, J lost 1 base, and 2 bases stayed unmatched. CDR3 length equals 15 residues. Per the germline V gene, CDR1 is MNHEY and CDR2 is SVGAGI.

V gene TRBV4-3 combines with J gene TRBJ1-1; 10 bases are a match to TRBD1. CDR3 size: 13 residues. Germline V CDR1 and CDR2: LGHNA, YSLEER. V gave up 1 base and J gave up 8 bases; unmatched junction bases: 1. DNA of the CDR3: TGCGCCAGCAGCCAAGGGACAGGGGGGGAAGCTTTCTTT. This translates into CASSQGTGGEAFF.

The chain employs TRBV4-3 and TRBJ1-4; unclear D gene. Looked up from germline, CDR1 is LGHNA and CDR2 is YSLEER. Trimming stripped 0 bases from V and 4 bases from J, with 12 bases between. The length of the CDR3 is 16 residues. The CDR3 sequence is CASSQDRDYLNEKLFF. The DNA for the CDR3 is TGCGCCAGCAGCCAAGATCGTGACTATCTTAATGAAAAACTGTTTTTT.

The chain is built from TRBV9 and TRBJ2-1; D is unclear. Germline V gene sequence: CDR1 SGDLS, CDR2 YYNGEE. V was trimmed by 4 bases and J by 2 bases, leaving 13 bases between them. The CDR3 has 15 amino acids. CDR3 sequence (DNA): TGTGCCAGCAGCCCCTACCAGGCTACCTACAATGAGCAGTTCTTC. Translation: CASSPYQATYNEQFF.